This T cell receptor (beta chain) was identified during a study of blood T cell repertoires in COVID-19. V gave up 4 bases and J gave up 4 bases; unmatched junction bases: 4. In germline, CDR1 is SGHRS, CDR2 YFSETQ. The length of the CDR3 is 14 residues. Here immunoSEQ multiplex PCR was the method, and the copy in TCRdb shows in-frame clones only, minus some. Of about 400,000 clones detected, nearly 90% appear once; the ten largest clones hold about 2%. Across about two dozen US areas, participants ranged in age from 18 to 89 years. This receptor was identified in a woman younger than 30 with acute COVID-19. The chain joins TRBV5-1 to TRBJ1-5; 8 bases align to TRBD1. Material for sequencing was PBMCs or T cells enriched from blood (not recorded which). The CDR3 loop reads CASSRGQGNQPQHF. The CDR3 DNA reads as TGCGCCAGCAGCCGCGGACAGGGAAATCAGCCCCAGCATTTT.